This TCR beta chain was recovered during a study of T cell responses to AZD1222 COVID-19 vaccine. Whole-study results and caveats: There were vaccine-associated CD4 TCRs across spike, dominant at 160-218 and 743-854. The study identified only five to seven AZD1222 recipients as seropositive at baseline. Clonal diversity was possibly underestimated; the donors were predominantly white British and more often female. Unmutated regions of variants are reportedly targeted by nearly half of spike-specific TCRs.

This CDR3 region has 15 residues. The ends lost 3 bases at V and 3 bases at J; junction bases unmatched: 4. The germline V gene encodes CDR1 MNHNS and CDR2 SASEGT. Repertoires were generated with immunoSEQ multiplex PCR, while TCRdb's copy carries only in-frame clones and drops some. The sample has around 150,000 clones, and its top ten clones hold about 2.2%. Details on this clone: Its antigen is undetermined.

Sequenced sample: peripheral blood. The TCR comes from an adult in good health. The V and J genes are TRBV6-1 and TRBJ2-7, with 11 bases that match TRBD1. The CDR3 region is CASSEAGTGGYEQYF. The CDR3 nucleotides are TGTGCCAGCAGTGAGGCCGGGACAGGGGGCTACGAGCAGTACTTC.